The clone carrying this TCR beta chain was found many times. The antigen is unknown. Trimming took 0 bases from V and 1 from J; bases not matched to a gene: 3. Germline assignment: CDR1 MNHEY and CDR2 SVGAGI. The CDR3 totals 17 residues. The data were obtained in a study of T cells in Graves' hyperthyroidism and ophthalmopathy. Findings of the study overall: Blood also carried most thyroid clonotypes expanded above 0.001.

TCR beta CDR3 region amplification was performed from RNA transcripts. First-round RT-PCR targeting the TCR CDR3 was performed with the HTBI primer set. Via MiXCR, TCRdb re-called the multiplex PCR reads, giving one row per CDR3 protein. Seen here are about 380,000 distinct CDR3 sequences, 14% observed once, and the top ten hold around 10%. Diagnosis relied on clinical symptoms, serum thyroxine and TRAb, thyroid ultrasound and orbital computed tomography. This sample holds PBMCs from roughly 10 ml fresh peripheral blood. The sequenced sample consisted of blood. The receptor was isolated from a woman aged 55-69 years with Graves' hyperthyroidism. The rearrangement joins TRBV6-5 to TRBJ1-5; 10 bases are shared with TRBD1. This CDR3 reads CASSYSGQGGSNQPQHF. CDR3 coding DNA: TGTGCCAGCAGTTACTCTGGACAGGGGGGCAGCAATCAGCCCCAGCATTTT.